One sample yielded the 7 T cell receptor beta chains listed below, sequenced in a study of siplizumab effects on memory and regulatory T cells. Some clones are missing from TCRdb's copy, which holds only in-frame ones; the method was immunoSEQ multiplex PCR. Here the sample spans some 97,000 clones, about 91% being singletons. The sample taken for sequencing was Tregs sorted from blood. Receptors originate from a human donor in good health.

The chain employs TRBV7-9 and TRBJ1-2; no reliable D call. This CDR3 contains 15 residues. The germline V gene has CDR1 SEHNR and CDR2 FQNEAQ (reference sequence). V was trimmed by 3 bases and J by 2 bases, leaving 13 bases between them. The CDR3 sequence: CASSFHFDGNYGYTF. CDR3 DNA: TGTGCCAGCAGCTTCCACTTCGACGGAAACTATGGCTACACCTTC.

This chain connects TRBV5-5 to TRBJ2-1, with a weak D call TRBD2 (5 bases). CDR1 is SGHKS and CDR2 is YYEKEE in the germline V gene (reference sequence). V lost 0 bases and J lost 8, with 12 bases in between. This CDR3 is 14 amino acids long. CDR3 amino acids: CASSLGRLRDEQFF. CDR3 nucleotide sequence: TGTGCCAGCAGCTTGGGCAGGCTGAGGGATGAGCAGTTCTTC.

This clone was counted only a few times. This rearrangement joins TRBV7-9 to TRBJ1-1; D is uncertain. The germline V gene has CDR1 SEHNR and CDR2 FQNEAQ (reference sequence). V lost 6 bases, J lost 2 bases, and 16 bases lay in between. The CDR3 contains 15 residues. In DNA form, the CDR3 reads TGTGCCAGCAGTCCCTCCCTGGGGAAAAACACTGAAGCTTTCTTT. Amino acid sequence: CASSPSLGKNTEAFF.

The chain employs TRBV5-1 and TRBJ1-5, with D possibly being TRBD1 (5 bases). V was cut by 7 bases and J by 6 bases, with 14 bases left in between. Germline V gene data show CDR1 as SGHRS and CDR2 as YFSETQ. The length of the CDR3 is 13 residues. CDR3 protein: CASGDGGGQPQHF. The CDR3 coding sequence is TGCGCCAGCGGGGACGGTGGTGGTCAGCCCCAGCATTTT.

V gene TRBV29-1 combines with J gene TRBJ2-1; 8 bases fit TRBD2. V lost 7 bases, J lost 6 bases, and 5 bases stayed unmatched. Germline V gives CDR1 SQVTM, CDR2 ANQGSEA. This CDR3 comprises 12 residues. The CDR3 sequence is CSARTSSNEQFF. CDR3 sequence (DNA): TGCAGCGCCAGGACTAGCAGCAATGAGCAGTTCTTC.

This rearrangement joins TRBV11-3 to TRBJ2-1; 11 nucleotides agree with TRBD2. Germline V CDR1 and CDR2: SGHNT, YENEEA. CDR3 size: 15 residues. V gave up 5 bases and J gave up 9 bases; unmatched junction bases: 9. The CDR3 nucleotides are TGTGCCAGCAGCCCCCGGAATAGCGGGAGGGGTGAGCAGTTCTTC. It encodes CASSPRNSGRGEQFF.

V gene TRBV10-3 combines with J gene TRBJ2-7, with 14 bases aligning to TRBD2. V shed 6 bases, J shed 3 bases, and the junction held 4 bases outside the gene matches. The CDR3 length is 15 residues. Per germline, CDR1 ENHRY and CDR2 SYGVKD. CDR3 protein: CAISVGTSGSYEQYF. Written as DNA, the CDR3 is TGTGCCATCAGCGTCGGGACTAGCGGGAGCTACGAGCAGTACTTC.